The 21 T cell receptor beta chains below all came from one sample that was sequenced in a study of blood T cell repertoires in COVID-19. Produced via immunoSEQ multiplex PCR; TCRdb's table is partial and in-frame only. The sample has 250,000 to 350,000 clones, approximately 80% seen once. The sample taken for sequencing was peripheral blood. These receptors were collected from a woman aged 50 to 65 with active or convalescent COVID-19.

This clone was seen once. The chain recombines TRBV30 with TRBJ1-2; 10 bases align to TRBD1. The V gene's germline CDR1 is GTSNPN and CDR2 SVGIG (reference sequence). Trimming at V came to 4 bases and at J to 6 bases, leaving 11 bases not matched to a gene. The CDR3 length is 15 residues. As DNA, the CDR3 is TGTGCCTGGACCTCGACCGGGACAGGGGAGGATGGCTACACCTTC. This codes for CAWTSTGTGEDGYTF.

The chain combines TRBV27 with TRBJ1-2; no clear D gene. In germline, CDR1 is MNHEY, CDR2 SMNVEV (reference sequence). The CDR3 runs 15 residues. Trimming removed 4 bases from V and 4 bases from J, with 16 bases in between. This chain's CDR3 is CASSWTGSGSYGYTF. In DNA, the CDR3 is TGTGCCAGCAGTTGGACGGGCAGCGGGAGCTATGGCTACACCTTC.

This clone is a singleton in its sample. V is TRBV6-5 and J is TRBJ1-6; D is undetermined. V lost 9 bases to trimming and J lost 3 bases, with 9 bases between them. Germline CDR1 is MNHEY and CDR2 is SVGAGI. CDR3 length: 13 residues. CDR3 region: CASKVDYNSPLHF. The DNA for the CDR3 is TGTGCCAGTAAAGTAGACTATAATTCACCCCTCCACTTT.

The rearrangement uses TRBV10-3 and TRBJ2-7; D call uncertain. This CDR3 region has 13 residues. The ends were cut back, 2 bases at V and 3 bases at J, with 8 bases in the middle. The V gene's germline CDR1 is ENHRY and CDR2 SYGVKD. CDR3 in amino acids: CAISEASYYEQYF. The CDR3 DNA reads as TGTGCCATCAGTGAGGCATCCTACTACGAGCAGTACTTC.

This chain joins TRBV19 and TRBJ1-1; 11 bases match TRBD1. There are 14 residues in the CDR3. V was pared by 5 bases and J by 7 bases, with 6 bases of the junction left unmatched. Germline lookup yields CDR1 LNHDA and CDR2 SQIVND (reference sequence). DNA for the CDR3: TGTGCCAGTAGTTCCCGGGACAGGGGGGATGAAGCTTTCTTT. Amino acid sequence: CASSSRDRGDEAFF.

The J gene is TRBJ2-7, the V gene TRBV2; perhaps TRBD1 as D (6 bases). CDR3 length: 13 amino acids. Germline loops: CDR1 SNHLY, CDR2 FYNNEI. Trimming removed 7 bases from V and 2 bases from J, with 12 bases in between. CDR3 sequence reads: CASTEDRPYEQYF. The CDR3 bases are TGTGCCAGCACTGAGGACAGACCCTACGAGCAGTACTTC.

The rearrangement links TRBV7-6 to TRBJ2-2; 10 bases are shared with TRBD2. Losses at the gene ends were 2 bases for V and 3 bases for J; bases not matched to a gene: 9. CDR1 and CDR2 (germline): SGHVS, FNYEAQ. The CDR3 runs to 18 residues. DNA for the CDR3: TGTGCCAGCAGCTTATATCCCCCTAGCGGGGGCCACACCGGGGAGCTGTTTTTT. This codes for CASSLYPPSGGHTGELFF.

The rearrangement links TRBV7-8 to TRBJ2-7, with TRBD2 matching over 9 bases. V trimming: 5 bases; J trimming: 0 bases; junction bases outside the gene matches: 11. The CDR3 covers 17 residues. CDR1 and CDR2 (germline): SGHVS, FQNEAQ. CDR3 in amino acids: CASSRGGGRANSYEQYF. As DNA, the CDR3 is TGTGCCAGCAGCCGCGGGGGCGGGAGGGCCAACTCCTACGAGCAGTACTTC.

CDR3 sequence (DNA): TGTGCCAGCAGCTTGGCCGGGACTAGCGTTACTGAGCAGTTCTTC. This gives the protein CASSLAGTSVTEQFF. The chain joins TRBV5-4 to TRBJ2-1, with 10 nucleotides matching TRBD2. Germline CDR1 reads SGHNT; CDR2 reads YYREEE (reference sequence). The CDR3 contains 15 residues. After removal of 0 bases from V and 9 bases from J, the junction contained 6 bases not matched to a gene.

This chain links TRBV4-1 with TRBJ2-2; TRBD1 agrees at 9 bases. CDR1 MGHRA and CDR2 YSYEKL come from the germline V gene. V trimming: 0 bases; J trimming: 4 bases; junction bases outside the gene matches: 15. The CDR3 sequence is 20 residues long. The CDR3 DNA is TGCGCCAGCAGCCAAGATCGGGGACAGGGTATGGTTGGCAGCACCGGGGAGCTGTTTTTT. Encoded protein: CASSQDRGQGMVGSTGELFF.

V is TRBV14 and J is TRBJ1-5, with TRBD1 identical over 7 bases. CDR1 is SGHDN and CDR2 is FVKESK in the germline V gene. The CDR3 consists of 18 residues. The trim removed 3 bases at V and 3 bases at J, leaving 14 bases unmatched. Here the CDR3 DNA reads TGTGCCAGCAGCCATCCTTCGACGGACAGGCTATTCAATCAGCCCCAGCATTTT. Residues: CASSHPSTDRLFNQPQHF.

The chain employs TRBV4-1 and TRBJ1-2; 9 bases match TRBD1. This CDR3 region has 15 residues. CDR1 and CDR2 from the germline V gene are MGHRA and YSYEKL. The trim removed 4 bases at V and 8 bases at J, leaving 11 bases unmatched. CDR3 residues: CASSPPGGTGRGYTF. In nucleotides, the CDR3 is TGCGCCAGCAGCCCCCCCGGCGGGACAGGGAGAGGCTACACCTTC.

V gene TRBV3-1 (or the pseudogene TRBV3-2) combines with J gene TRBJ1-2, with D perhaps matching TRBD1 (6 bases). Looked up from germline, CDR1 is LGHDT and CDR2 is YNNKEL (reference sequence). Trimming cost V 0 bases and J 7 bases, with 12 bases left between them. The CDR3 is 14 residues long. CDR3 bases: TGTGCCAGCAGCCAAGACAGAGGGGGTAGTGGCTACACCTTC. It is translated as CASSQDRGGSGYTF.

The gene calls are TRBV4-1 and TRBJ2-7; a weak D match, TRBD2 (5 bases). The V gene lost 4 bases and the J gene lost 4 bases, with 11 bases spanning the gap. The CDR3 runs to 13 residues. Looked up from germline, CDR1 is MGHRA and CDR2 is YSYEKL. The CDR3 reads CASSPLSGYEQYF. CDR3 nucleotides: TGCGCCAGCAGCCCTCTGAGCGGTTACGAGCAGTACTTC.

V usage is TRBV7-2 and J usage is TRBJ1-1; 8 bases map to TRBD1. There are 15 residues in the CDR3. The ends lost 2 bases at V and 0 bases at J; junction bases unmatched: 2. Germline-derived CDR1 and CDR2 are SGHTA and FQGNSA. For the CDR3, the DNA is TGTGCCAGCAGCTTACAGGGGGCGATGAACACTGAAGCTTTCTTT. Residues: CASSLQGAMNTEAFF.

The DNA for the CDR3 is TGTGCCAGCAGTTTCGTCGGACTTTATAGCAATCAGCCCCAGCATTTT. This codes for CASSFVGLYSNQPQHF. The genes are TRBV28 and TRBJ1-5; unclear D gene. Germline V gene data show CDR1 as MDHEN and CDR2 as SYDVKM. V dropped 3 bases and J dropped 0 bases, with 12 bases sitting between them. The CDR3 is made up of 16 amino acids.

This sequence joins TRBV15 and TRBJ1-5, with 7 bases that match TRBD1. The CDR3 loop spans 15 amino acids. Germline loops: CDR1 LNHNV, CDR2 YYDKDF (reference sequence). V gave up 0 bases and J gave up 7 bases; unmatched junction bases: 6. CDR3 coding DNA: TGTGCCACCAGCAGAGAGACAGGGTTCGGGCAGCCCCAGCATTTT. Amino acids: CATSRETGFGQPQHF.

In its sample, this clone was seen a few times. The chain has TRBV5-1 and TRBJ2-2; 9 bases line up with TRBD2. Germline V gene lookup returns CDR1 SGHRS and CDR2 YFSETQ. Trimming at V came to 3 bases and at J to 6 bases, leaving 15 bases not matched to a gene. The CDR3 has 18 amino acids. The CDR3 loop is CASSSLSRASGTAGELFF. In nucleotides, the CDR3 is TGCGCCAGCAGCTCCCTTTCGCGTGCTAGCGGGACCGCCGGGGAGCTGTTTTTT. Based on the CDR3 plus reference TRBV5-1 and TRBJ2-2, the full variable domain is KAGVTQTPRYLIKTRGQQVTLSCSPISGHRSVSWYQQTPGQGLQFLFEYFSETQRNKGNFPGRFSGRQFSNSRSEMNVSTLELGDSALYLCASSSLSRASGTAGELFFGEGSRLTVL.

The CDR3 DNA follows: TGTGCCAGCAGCGTAGTTTGGACAGGGGATGGAAATGAGCAGTTCTTC. Protein product: CASSVVWTGDGNEQFF. The chain has TRBV9 and TRBJ2-1; 9 bases agree with TRBD1. With V trimmed by 0 bases and J by 7 bases, 8 bases remained unmatched. The CDR3 is 16 amino acids. Germline CDR1 and CDR2: SGDLS and YYNGEE.

This chain joins TRBV5-4 and TRBJ2-7, with 12 positions matching TRBD1. Germline CDR1 SGHNT, CDR2 YYREEE (reference sequence). The V segment lost 4 bases and the J segment 3 bases; nucleotides outside the gene matches: 5. The CDR3 totals 15 residues. The CDR3 nucleotides are TGTGCCAGCAGCCCCGGGACAGGGGGCGGCTACGAGCAGTACTTC. Residues: CASSPGTGGGYEQYF.

The chain carries TRBV28 and TRBJ1-1; D gene uncertain. Trimming removed 6 bases from V and 5 bases from J, with 7 bases in between. Germline V lookup: CDR1 MDHEN, CDR2 SYDVKM. CDR3 length equals 11 residues. CDR3 residues: CASRSGTEAFF. CDR3 nucleotide sequence: TGTGCCAGCAGATCCGGTACTGAAGCTTTCTTT.